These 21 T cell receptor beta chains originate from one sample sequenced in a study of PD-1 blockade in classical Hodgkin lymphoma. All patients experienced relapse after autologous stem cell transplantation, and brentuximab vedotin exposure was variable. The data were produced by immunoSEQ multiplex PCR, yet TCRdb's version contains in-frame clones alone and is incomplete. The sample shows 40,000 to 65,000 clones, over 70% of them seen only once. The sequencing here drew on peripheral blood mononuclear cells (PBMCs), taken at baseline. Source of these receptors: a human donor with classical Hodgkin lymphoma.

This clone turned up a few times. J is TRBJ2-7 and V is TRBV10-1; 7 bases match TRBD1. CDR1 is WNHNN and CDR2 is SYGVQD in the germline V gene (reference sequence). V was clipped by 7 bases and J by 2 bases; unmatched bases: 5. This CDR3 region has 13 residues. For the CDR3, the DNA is TGCGCCAGCAACGACAGGGTCCCCTACGAGCAGTACTTC. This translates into CASNDRVPYEQYF.

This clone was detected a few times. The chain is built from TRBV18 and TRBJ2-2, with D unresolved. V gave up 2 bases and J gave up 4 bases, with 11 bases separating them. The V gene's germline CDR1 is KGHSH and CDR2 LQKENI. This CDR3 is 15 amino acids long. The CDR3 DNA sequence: TGTGCCAGCTCACCAGGGGTCCCCGGCACCGGGGAGCTGTTTTTT. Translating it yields CASSPGVPGTGELFF. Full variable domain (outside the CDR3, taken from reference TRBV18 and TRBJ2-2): NAGVMQNPRHLVRRRGQEARLRCSPMKGHSHVYWYRQLPEEGLKFMVYLQKENIIDESGMPKERFSAEFPKEGPSILRIQQVVRGDSAAYFCASSPGVPGTGELFFGEGSRLTVL.

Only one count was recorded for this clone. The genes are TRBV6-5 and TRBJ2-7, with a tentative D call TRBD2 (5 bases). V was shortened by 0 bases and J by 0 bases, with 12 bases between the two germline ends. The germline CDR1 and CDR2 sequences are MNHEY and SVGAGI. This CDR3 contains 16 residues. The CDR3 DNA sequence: TGTGCCAGCAGTTACTCGTCGGGAAGCCGCTCCTACGAGCAGTACTTC. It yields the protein CASSYSSGSRSYEQYF.

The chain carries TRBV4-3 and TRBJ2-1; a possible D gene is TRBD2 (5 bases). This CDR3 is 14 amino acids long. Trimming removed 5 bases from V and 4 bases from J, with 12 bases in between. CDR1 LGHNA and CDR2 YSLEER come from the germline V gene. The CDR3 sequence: CASSSGINYNEQFF. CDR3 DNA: TGCGCCAGCAGCTCCGGGATTAATTACAATGAGCAGTTCTTC.

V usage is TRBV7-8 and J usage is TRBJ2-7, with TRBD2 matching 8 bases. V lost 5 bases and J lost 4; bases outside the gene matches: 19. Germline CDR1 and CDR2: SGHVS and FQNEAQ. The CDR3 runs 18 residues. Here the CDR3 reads CASSPGRVSARAAYEQYV. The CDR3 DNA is TGTGCCAGCAGCCCCGGGAGGGTTAGCGCCCGGGCCGCATACGAGCAGTACGTC.

The CDR3 region has the DNA TGTGCCAGCAGCCGAAGGGTACAAGCGAACACCGGGGAGCTGTTTTTT. Encoded protein: CASSRRVQANTGELFF. The chain is built from TRBV27 and TRBJ2-2; D is ambiguous. V shed 6 bases and J shed 0 bases, with 14 bases lying between them. This CDR3 is built from 16 residues. Germline-derived CDR1 and CDR2 are MNHEY and SMNVEV (reference sequence).

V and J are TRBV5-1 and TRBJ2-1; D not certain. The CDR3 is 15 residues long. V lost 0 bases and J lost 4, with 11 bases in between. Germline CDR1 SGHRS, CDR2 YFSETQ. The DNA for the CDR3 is TGCGCCAGCAGCTTGGATGGGAAGCCTTACAATGAGCAGTTCTTC. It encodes CASSLDGKPYNEQFF.

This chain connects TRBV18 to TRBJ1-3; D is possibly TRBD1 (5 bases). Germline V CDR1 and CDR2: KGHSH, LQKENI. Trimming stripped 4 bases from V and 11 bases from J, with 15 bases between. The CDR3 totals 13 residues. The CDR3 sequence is CASSLGAPLPIYF. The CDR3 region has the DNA TGTGCCAGCTCACTTGGGGCTCCCCTCCCCATATATTTT.

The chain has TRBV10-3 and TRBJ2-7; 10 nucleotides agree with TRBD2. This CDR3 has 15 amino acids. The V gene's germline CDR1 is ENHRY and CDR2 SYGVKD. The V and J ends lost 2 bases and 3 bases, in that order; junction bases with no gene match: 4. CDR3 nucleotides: TGTGCCATCAGTGAGGGGCGGACTAGCGGCTACGAGCAGTACTTC. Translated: CAISEGRTSGYEQYF.

As DNA, the CDR3 is TGTGCCAGTGGACAGGCAATCGGAAACACCATATATTTT. Encoded protein: CASGQAIGNTIYF. V usage is TRBV6-1 and J usage is TRBJ1-3, with 7 bases lining up with TRBD1. The CDR3 totals 13 residues. After removal of 9 bases from V and 4 bases from J, the junction contained 6 bases not matched to a gene. Germline loops: CDR1 MNHNS, CDR2 SASEGT.

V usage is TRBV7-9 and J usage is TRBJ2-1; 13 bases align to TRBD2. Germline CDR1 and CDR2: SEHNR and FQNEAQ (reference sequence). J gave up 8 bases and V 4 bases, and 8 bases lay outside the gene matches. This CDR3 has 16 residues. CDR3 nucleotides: TGTGCCAGCAGCTCCGGGTGGACTAGCGGGAGCTATGAGCAGTTCTTC. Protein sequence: CASSSGWTSGSYEQFF.

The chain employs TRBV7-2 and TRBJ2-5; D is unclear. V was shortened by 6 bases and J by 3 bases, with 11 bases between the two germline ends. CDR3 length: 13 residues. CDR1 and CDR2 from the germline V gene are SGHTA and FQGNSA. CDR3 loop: CASRRVGEETQYF. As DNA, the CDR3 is TGTGCCAGCAGGCGAGTGGGTGAAGAGACCCAGTACTTC.

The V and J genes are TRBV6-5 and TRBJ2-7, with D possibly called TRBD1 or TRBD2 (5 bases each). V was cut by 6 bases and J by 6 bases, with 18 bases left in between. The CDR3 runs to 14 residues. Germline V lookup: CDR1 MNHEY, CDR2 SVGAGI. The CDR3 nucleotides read TGTGCCAGCAGGAAACCGGGACCTCTGATCGAGCAGTACTTC. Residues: CASRKPGPLIEQYF.

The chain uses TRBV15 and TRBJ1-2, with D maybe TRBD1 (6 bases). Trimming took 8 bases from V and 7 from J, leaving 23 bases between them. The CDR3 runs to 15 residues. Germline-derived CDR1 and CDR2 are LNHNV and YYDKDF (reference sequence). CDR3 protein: CATRPEGVPEGGYTF. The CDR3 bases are TGTGCCACCCGTCCGGAGGGGGTGCCGGAGGGTGGCTACACCTTC.

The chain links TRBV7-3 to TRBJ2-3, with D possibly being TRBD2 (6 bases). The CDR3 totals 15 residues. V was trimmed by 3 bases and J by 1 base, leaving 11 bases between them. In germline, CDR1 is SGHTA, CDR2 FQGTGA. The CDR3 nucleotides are TGTGCCAGCAGCTTTGGGGGGAGCGGCACAGATACGCAGTATTTT. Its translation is CASSFGGSGTDTQYF.

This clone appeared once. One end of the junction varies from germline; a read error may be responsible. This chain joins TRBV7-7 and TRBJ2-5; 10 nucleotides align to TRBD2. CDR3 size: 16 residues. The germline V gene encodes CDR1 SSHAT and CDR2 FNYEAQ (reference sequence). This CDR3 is CASSLATSSGGAAQYF. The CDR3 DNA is TGTGCTAGCAGCTTAGCGACCTCTAGCGGGGGCGCGGCCCAGTACTTC.

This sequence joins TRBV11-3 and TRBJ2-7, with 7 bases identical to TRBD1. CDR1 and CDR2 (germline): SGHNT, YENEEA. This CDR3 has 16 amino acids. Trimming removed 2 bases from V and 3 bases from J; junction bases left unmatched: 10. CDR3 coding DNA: TGTGCCAGCAGCTTAAATTATAAGGGACAGCGCTACGAGCAGTACTTC. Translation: CASSLNYKGQRYEQYF.

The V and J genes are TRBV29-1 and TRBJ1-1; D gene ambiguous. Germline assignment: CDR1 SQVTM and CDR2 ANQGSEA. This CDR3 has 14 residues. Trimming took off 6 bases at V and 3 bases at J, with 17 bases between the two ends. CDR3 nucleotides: TGCAGCGTCGAGGGTAGAACCCGGGACACTGAAGCTTTCTTT. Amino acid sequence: CSVEGRTRDTEAFF.

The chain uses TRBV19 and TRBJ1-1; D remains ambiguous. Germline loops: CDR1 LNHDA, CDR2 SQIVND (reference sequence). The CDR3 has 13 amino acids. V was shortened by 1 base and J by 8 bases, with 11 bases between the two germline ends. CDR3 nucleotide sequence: TGTGCCAGTAGTATAGTTCCGGAGCTAGAAGCTTTCTTT. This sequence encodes CASSIVPELEAFF.

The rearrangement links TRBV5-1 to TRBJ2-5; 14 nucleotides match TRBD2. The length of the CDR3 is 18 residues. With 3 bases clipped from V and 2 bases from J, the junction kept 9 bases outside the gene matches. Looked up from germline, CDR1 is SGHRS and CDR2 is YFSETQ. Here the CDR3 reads CASSSAGTSGRGQETQYF. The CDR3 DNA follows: TGCGCCAGCAGCTCCGCCGGGACTAGCGGGAGAGGGCAAGAGACCCAGTACTTC.

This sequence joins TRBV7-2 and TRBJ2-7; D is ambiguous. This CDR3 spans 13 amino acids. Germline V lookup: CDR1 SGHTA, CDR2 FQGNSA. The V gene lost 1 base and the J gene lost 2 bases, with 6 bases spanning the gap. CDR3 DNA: TGTGCCAGCAGCTTAGAGCGAACCTACGAGCAGTACTTC. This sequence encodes CASSLERTYEQYF.